This paragraph covers one T cell receptor beta chain sequence. The record originates from a study of cytomegalovirus exposure and HLA in healthy donors. Study-level information: The approximately 700 first-cohort repertoires shared a platform with the approximately 120 validation repertoires, as reported in a later analysis.

Sequencing was performed with immunoSEQ multiplex PCR; in TCRdb, only in-frame clones are kept and a portion is missing. The table lists roughly 330,000 clones, roughly nine tenths of them singletons. The CDR3 is 11 amino acids. Looked up from germline, CDR1 is SQVTM and CDR2 is ANQGSEA. The V gene lost 8 bases and the J gene lost 5 bases, with 13 bases spanning the gap. The sequence derives from a woman in her 30s in good health and CMV-seropositive. The chain recombines TRBV29-1 with TRBJ2-7, with D hard to call. Input material: PBMCs. The CDR3 region has the DNA TGCAGCACACTAACGATAGACGAGCAGTACTTC. Translated, it gives CSTLTIDEQYF.